This T cell receptor beta chain was sequenced during a study of blood T cells in healthy people across ages. It was with a sample-barcoded 5' primer and a J-beta primer mix that a second PCR of roughly 7 to 12 cycles was run. TCRdb fed the 5' RACE reads into MiXCR, producing one record per CDR3 protein. The table includes over 1,500,000 distinct CDR3 sequences, 39% detected once. The germline CDR1 and CDR2 sequences are DFQATT and SNEGSKA (reference sequence). The V end lost 0 bases, the J end lost 7 bases, and 12 bases lay between the germline ends. This CDR3 has 14 residues. Sequencing was carried out using blood. The chain joins TRBV20-1 to TRBJ1-4; no firm D call. The source is a human donor in good health. The CDR3 here is CSARDTILSEKLFF. The CDR3 region has the DNA TGCAGTGCTAGAGACACGATCCTTTCTGAAAAACTGTTTTTT.